Below, 29 T cell receptor beta chains from the same sample are listed, as sequenced in a study of identical twins (dated by TCRdb to 2016 to 2017). The library was built by means of 5' RACE. Sequencing was carried out with an Illumina HiSeq 2000. Using fastp at Q25 and MiXCR, TCRdb reprocessed the public reads and kept productive beta chains. Duplicate CDR3 protein sequences are folded into a single record with the most common DNA and genes. This sample gives hundreds of thousands of distinct CDR3 sequences in total; 7% to 8.5% of them show up just once. Clones ranked in the top ten supply roughly 5% of the sample. These data were also reused for a study on yellow fever vaccine responses in identical twins.

The sequenced material came from CD8+ T cells sorted from blood. The receptors originated from a young woman in good health.

The chain couples TRBV29-1 to TRBJ2-1; no clear D gene. This CDR3 contains 10 residues. The V gene lost 2 bases and the J gene lost 12 bases, with 8 bases spanning the gap. Per the germline V gene, CDR1 is SQVTM and CDR2 is ANQGSEA. The CDR3, as DNA: TGCAGCGTTGAATTTTCGCCGCAGTTCTTC. This translates into CSVEFSPQFF.

This clonotype occurred many times. V gene TRBV20-1 combines with J gene TRBJ2-1, with D perhaps matching TRBD2 (5 bases). The CDR3 is 14 amino acids. CDR1 and CDR2 from the germline V gene are DFQATT and SNEGSKA (reference sequence). V gave up 6 bases and J gave up 4 bases, with 16 bases separating them. CDR3 residues: CSARGTSMYNEQFF. In nucleotides, the CDR3 is TGCAGTGCCCGGGGTACCTCGATGTACAATGAGCAGTTCTTC.

The sample holds many counts of this clonotype. J is TRBJ2-1 and V is TRBV29-1, with 10 bases fitting TRBD2. The CDR3 spans 15 residues. V lost 3 bases to trimming and J lost 3 bases; unmatched junction nucleotides: 5. Germline V gene data show CDR1 as SQVTM and CDR2 as ANQGSEA. Here the CDR3 reads CSVDSLAGDYNEQFF. The CDR3 nucleotides are TGCAGCGTTGATTCCCTAGCGGGGGACTACAATGAGCAGTTCTTC.

At least ten counts were recorded for this clonotype. This rearrangement joins TRBV20-1 to TRBJ1-1; 7 positions match TRBD1. CDR1 is DFQATT, CDR2 SNEGSKA, per germline (reference sequence). This CDR3 has 13 residues. V was pared by 4 bases and J by 2 bases, with 4 bases of the junction left unmatched. CDR3 loop: CSAKDRENTEAFF. CDR3 bases: TGCAGTGCTAAAGACAGGGAAAACACTGAAGCTTTCTTT.

This clonotype was observed a handful of times. This chain connects TRBV25-1 to TRBJ2-7; no clear D gene. Trimming stripped 2 bases from V and 0 bases from J, with 8 bases between. The CDR3 is 14 residues long. In germline, CDR1 is MGHDK, CDR2 SYGVNS. As DNA, the CDR3 is TGTGCCAGCAGTGAAGGGCGACCCTCCTACGAGCAGTACTTC. Amino acids: CASSEGRPSYEQYF.

This clonotype was recorded at least ten times. The chain is built from TRBV12-3 or TRBV12-4 and TRBJ2-1, with 7 nucleotides matching TRBD2. The CDR3 totals 14 residues. The V and J ends lost 8 bases and 5 bases, in that order; junction bases with no gene match: 9. CDR3 residues: CASGTGTTHNEQFF. CDR3 nucleotides: TGTGCCAGCGGTACGGGGACTACACACAATGAGCAGTTCTTC.

The chain joins TRBV10-2 to TRBJ2-2; D perhaps matches TRBD2 (5 bases). This CDR3 contains 16 residues. Germline assignment: CDR1 WSHSY and CDR2 SAAADI. V was clipped by 1 base and J by 0 bases, with 9 bases between them. The chain's CDR3 is CASSEFGESNTGELFF. CDR3 nucleotides: TGCGCCAGCAGTGAGTTCGGGGAGTCGAACACCGGGGAGCTGTTTTTT.

The sample holds a few counts of this clonotype. The CDR3 DNA sequence: TGTGCCAGCAGTGAACCCACCGGCGGGAGCTCCTACAATGAGCAGTTCTTC. It yields the protein CASSEPTGGSSYNEQFF. This chain links TRBV2 with TRBJ2-1; 7 bases fit TRBD2. Trimming at V came to 2 bases and at J to 0 bases, leaving 7 bases not matched to a gene. Looked up from germline, CDR1 is SNHLY and CDR2 is FYNNEI. The CDR3 extends over 17 amino acids.

The V call is TRBV9, the J call TRBJ2-5; D not certain. CDR1 and CDR2 from the germline V gene are SGDLS and YYNGEE. There are 13 residues in the CDR3. Trimming took 3 bases from V and 5 from J, leaving 11 bases between them. The CDR3 sequence is CASSENPWETQYF. CDR3 nucleotide sequence: TGTGCCAGCAGCGAGAACCCTTGGGAGACCCAGTACTTC.

This clonotype was seen at least ten times. This rearrangement joins TRBV7-9 to TRBJ2-1; 8 bases map to TRBD2. The CDR3 sequence is 16 residues long. Per germline, CDR1 SEHNR and CDR2 FQNEAQ (reference sequence). The J segment lost 3 bases and the V segment lost 4 bases, leaving 8 bases of the junction unmatched. The CDR3 DNA reads as TGTGCCAGCAGCTGGAATCAAGCGGGGGACTACAATGAGCAGTTCTTC. Translating it yields CASSWNQAGDYNEQFF. Together with reference TRBV7-9 and TRBJ2-1, the CDR3 gives the full variable domain: DTGVSQNPRHKITKRGQNVTFRCDPISEHNRLYWYRQTLGQGPEFLTYFQNEAQLEKSRLLSDRFSAERPKGSFSTLEIQRTEQGDSAMYLCASSWNQAGDYNEQFFGPGTRLTVL.

The chain employs TRBV12-3 or TRBV12-4 and TRBJ2-5; D unresolved. V lost 3 bases, J lost 7 bases, and 12 bases lay in between. This CDR3 has 13 amino acids. CDR3 in DNA: TGTGCCAGCAGTTTCAGCCCGGCCCCGACCCAGTACTTC. This encodes CASSFSPAPTQYF.

In this sample, this clonotype turned up a few times. The chain has TRBV5-1 and TRBJ2-7; 7 nucleotides match TRBD1. V dropped 1 base and J dropped 2; count of bases not matched to a gene: 0. The CDR3 extends over 13 amino acids. Germline V gene data show CDR1 as SGHRS and CDR2 as YFSETQ. The CDR3 sequence is CASSLTGAYEQYV. The CDR3 DNA reads TGCGCCAGCAGCTTGACAGGGGCCTACGAGCAGTACGTC.

This clonotype was seen more than once but under ten times. This rearrangement joins TRBV24-1 to TRBJ2-1; 10 nucleotides match TRBD2. Losses at the gene ends were 4 bases for V and 3 bases for J; bases not matched to a gene: 8. This CDR3 has 17 amino acids. CDR1 and CDR2 (germline): KGHDR, SFDVKD. CDR3 DNA sequence: TGTGCCACCAGTGAGGGTGGACTAGCGGAGAACTACAATGAGCAGTTCTTC. Its protein product is CATSEGGLAENYNEQFF.

The chain carries TRBV20-1 and TRBJ2-7; D gene unclear. Germline values: CDR1 DFQATT, CDR2 SNEGSKA (reference sequence). V lost 1 base to trimming and J lost 5 bases, with 12 bases between them. CDR3 size: 13 residues. The CDR3 sequence: CSARGSNSHEQYF. CDR3 DNA sequence: TGCAGTGCTAGAGGGTCTAATTCGCACGAGCAGTACTTC.

The chain uses TRBV24-1 and TRBJ1-5; no reliable D call. Per the germline V gene, CDR1 is KGHDR and CDR2 is SFDVKD. The CDR3 is 15 residues long. With 3 bases removed from V and 4 bases from J, the gap between germline ends came to 12 bases. The CDR3 protein is CATSDTGSSNQPQHF. The CDR3 nucleotides are TGTGCCACCAGTGATACGGGTTCATCAAATCAGCCCCAGCATTTT.

V and J are TRBV28 and TRBJ2-3; D not certain. The V end was cut by 3 bases, the J end by 5 bases, with 9 bases between. The CDR3 extends over 13 amino acids. The germline gives CDR1 MDHEN, CDR2 SYDVKM. The chain's CDR3 is CASSFPGRDTQYF. CDR3 in DNA: TGTGCCAGCAGTTTCCCAGGACGAGATACGCAGTATTTT.

This clonotype was seen ten or more times. The chain uses TRBV5-1 and TRBJ1-2; 7 bases are shared with TRBD1. CDR1 SGHRS and CDR2 YFSETQ come from the germline V gene. The CDR3 covers 16 residues. The trim removed 3 bases at V and 1 base at J, leaving 9 bases unmatched. The CDR3 is CASSSGFGDSNYGYTF. DNA for the CDR3: TGCGCCAGCAGCTCGGGGTTCGGGGACAGTAACTATGGCTACACCTTC.

J is TRBJ1-2 and V is TRBV2, with 10 bases matching TRBD1. CDR3 length: 16 amino acids. Germline CDR1 is SNHLY and CDR2 is FYNNEI. With 8 bases clipped from V and 3 bases from J, the junction kept 12 bases outside the gene matches. In DNA form, the CDR3 reads TGTGCCAGCGGGCCCTTAACCGGGACAGGGGACTATGGCTACACCTTC. The encoded protein is CASGPLTGTGDYGYTF.

This clonotype was detected many times. The chain joins TRBV2 to TRBJ1-1; no firm D call. The germline CDR1 and CDR2 sequences are SNHLY and FYNNEI. The CDR3 spans 14 residues. The CDR3 loop reads CATTKGQRDTEAFF. CDR3 DNA sequence: TGTGCTACGACCAAGGGTCAGAGGGACACTGAAGCTTTCTTT.

The gene calls are TRBV7-3 and TRBJ2-1; 7 nucleotides agree with TRBD2. Germline V gives CDR1 SGHTA, CDR2 FQGTGA. The CDR3 runs to 15 residues. Trimming took 2 bases from V and 4 from J; bases not matched to a gene: 5. CDR3 amino acids: CASSLWPSGYNEQFF. The CDR3 nucleotides are TGTGCCAGCAGCTTATGGCCTAGCGGATACAATGAGCAGTTCTTC.

The CDR3 DNA reads as TGTGCCAGCAGCCCCGGGTCCTACGAGCAGTACTTC. Protein sequence: CASSPGSYEQYF. The chain is built from TRBV3-1 and TRBJ2-7; D unclear. The germline gives CDR1 LGHDT, CDR2 YNNKEL (reference sequence). V was clipped by 4 bases and J by 1 base, with 5 bases between them. CDR3 length: 12 residues.

The chain links TRBV7-3 to TRBJ2-1; 9 bases match TRBD1. V shed 5 bases, J shed 7 bases, and the junction held 6 bases outside the gene matches. The germline gives CDR1 SGHTA, CDR2 FQGTGA. This CDR3 region has 14 residues. The CDR3 here is CASSPQQGANEQFF. DNA of the CDR3: TGTGCCAGCAGCCCACAACAGGGGGCGAATGAGCAGTTCTTC.

V is TRBV24-1 and J is TRBJ2-1; TRBD2 matches at 7 bases. V gave up 1 base and J gave up 15 bases; unmatched junction bases: 5. CDR1 KGHDR and CDR2 SFDVKD come from the germline V gene. The CDR3 extends over 12 amino acids. CDR3 sequence: CATSDFAGLLFF. In nucleotides, the CDR3 is TGTGCCACCAGTGATTTTGCGGGACTATTGTTCTTC.

This clonotype was found many times. V and J are TRBV28 and TRBJ2-2; 8 nucleotides line up with TRBD2. The CDR3 sequence is 17 residues long. The V segment lost 6 bases and the J segment 1 base; nucleotides outside the gene matches: 10. Germline values: CDR1 MDHEN, CDR2 SYDVKM. The CDR3 nucleotides are TGTGCCAGCAGCCCCCTGGCTAGCGGGCGGAACACCGGGGAGCTGTTTTTT. Translating gives CASSPLASGRNTGELFF.

V and J are TRBV20-1 and TRBJ2-1, with 9 bases that match TRBD2. The CDR3 consists of 14 residues. Germline values: CDR1 DFQATT, CDR2 SNEGSKA (reference sequence). Trimming at V came to 5 bases and at J to 4 bases, leaving 6 bases not matched to a gene. CDR3 coding DNA: TGCAGTGCTCCCGGGACTAGCATTTACAATGAGCAGTTCTTC. It is translated as CSAPGTSIYNEQFF.

This clonotype was seen repeatedly, ten times or more. This chain links TRBV29-1 with TRBJ1-1; weak D call: TRBD1 (6 bases). CDR1 is SQVTM and CDR2 is ANQGSEA in the germline V gene. V was pared by 2 bases and J by 6 bases, with 10 bases between. CDR3 length equals 12 residues. The CDR3 nucleotides are TGCAGCGTTGAAACGACAGGTGCTGAAGCTTTCTTT. This encodes CSVETTGAEAFF.

The rearrangement uses TRBV11-2 and TRBJ2-5; 12 positions match TRBD1. The ends lost 1 base at V and 1 base at J; junction bases unmatched: 7. This CDR3 has 18 amino acids. Germline loops: CDR1 SGHAT, CDR2 FQNNGV. CDR3 protein: CASSLVGQGAESQETQYF. The CDR3 DNA reads TGTGCCAGCAGCTTAGTGGGACAGGGGGCTGAAAGCCAAGAGACCCAGTACTTC.

This clonotype was detected many times. The rearrangement links TRBV20-1 to TRBJ2-7; D is ambiguous. Germline-derived CDR1 and CDR2 are DFQATT and SNEGSKA (reference sequence). This CDR3 spans 14 amino acids. The V end was cut by 0 bases, the J end by 2 bases, with 11 bases between. The CDR3 is CSARDSYAAYEQYF. The CDR3 DNA sequence: TGCAGTGCTAGAGATTCCTACGCCGCCTACGAGCAGTACTTC.

This clonotype has ten or more counts. The CDR3 nucleotides read TGTGCCAGCAGGCCGGGAGAACTTTCTGGGCAGCCCCAGCATTTT. Its protein is CASRPGELSGQPQHF. This chain connects TRBV12-3 or TRBV12-4 to TRBJ1-5; unclear D gene. This CDR3 has 15 amino acids. V gave up 6 bases and J gave up 7 bases, with 19 bases separating them.